Shown below are 23 T cell receptor beta chains from a single sample sequenced in a study of tumor and adjacent non-tumor tissue in lung cancer. The library came from three nested PCR rounds adapted from ARM-PCR protocols. A single record per CDR3 protein comes from TCRdb applying MiXCR to the multiplex PCR reads. The top ten hold roughly 35% of the sample, which has around 57,000 distinct CDR3 sequences, 61% seen once. This sample's RNA came from whole unsorted tissue. The normal lung tissue was taken more than 3 cm from the tumor edge. The sample comprised distant non-tumor lung tissue. Every receptor here comes from a man between 65 and 85 years old with non-small cell lung cancer.

This clonotype was seen only a few times. A clone one base away is much larger, so this may be a read error. This sequence joins TRBV6-2 or TRBV6-3 and TRBJ2-1, with D perhaps being TRBD1 or TRBD2 (5 bases each). Germline CDR1 MNHEY, CDR2 SVGEGT. This CDR3 contains 14 residues. V gave up 4 bases and J gave up 7 bases, with 14 bases separating them. The CDR3 coding sequence is TGTGCCAGCAGTTTCACCCTGGGGGAAAATGAGCAGTTCTTC. Protein sequence: CASSFTLGENEQFF.

Regarding this clonotype: At one of its ends the junction is not consistent with the germline gene, which may arise from a read error. The chain employs TRBV4-1 and TRBJ2-7, with 9 nucleotides matching TRBD2. The CDR3 length is 17 residues. Germline loops: CDR1 MGHRA, CDR2 YSYEKL. The CDR3 DNA reads as TGCGCCAGCAGCCACCTACACGGTAGCGGGAGTAGGTACGAGCAATACTTC. This sequence encodes CASSHLHGSGSRYEQYF.

On this clonotype itself: The CDR3 ends on some other residue instead of the conserved phenylalanine or tryptophan, so this is likely a read error. The rearrangement uses TRBV6-2 or TRBV6-3 and TRBJ1-5; TRBD1 matches 7 bases. The CDR3 loop spans 14 amino acids. Per germline, CDR1 MNHEY and CDR2 SVGEGT. The CDR3 loop reads CANSYADRVQPQHL. CDR3 nucleotides: TGTGCCAACAGTTACGCCGACAGGGTGCAGCCCCAGCATCTT.

On this clonotype itself: The conserved phenylalanine or tryptophan is not found at the CDR3 terminus, so this likely reflects a read error. The chain couples TRBV7-9 to TRBJ2-5; a possible D gene is TRBD2 (6 bases). CDR1 SEHNR and CDR2 FQNEAQ come from the germline V gene (reference sequence). CDR3 length: 17 residues. V dropped 5 bases and J dropped 9 bases, with 28 bases sitting between them. CDR3 in amino acids: CASSNLARGTQEKAQYL. As DNA, the CDR3 is TGTGCCAGCAGCAACCTAGCGAGAGGGACCCAAGAGAAGGCCCAGTACCTC.

In this sample, this clonotype turned up a few times. The chain combines TRBV6-5 with TRBJ1-4; 8 bases map to TRBD1. This CDR3 has 15 amino acids. Per the germline V gene, CDR1 is MNHEY and CDR2 is SVGAGI. After removal of 5 bases from V and 12 bases from J, the junction contained 14 bases not matched to a gene. The DNA of the CDR3 is TGTGCCAGCAGTCCTCGACAGGGGAAAAGAGAAGAACTGTTTTTT. Amino acids: CASSPRQGKREELFF.

On this clonotype: This may be a read error, as it is one base from a much larger clone. V is TRBV7-9 and J is TRBJ2-3, with a weak D call TRBD1 (6 bases). The CDR3 is 15 residues long. Germline V gene data show CDR1 as SEHNR and CDR2 as FQNEAQ (reference sequence). The CDR3 is CGSSSQGPSTDTQYF. The CDR3, as DNA: TGTGGCAGCAGCTCTCAGGGGCCCAGCACAGATACGCAGTATTTT.

A word on this clonotype: A single base separates this from a much larger clone, so it may be a read error. J is TRBJ2-1 and V is TRBV6-5; 10 nucleotides match TRBD2. The CDR3 runs to 17 residues. Trimming cost V 4 bases and J 1 base; bases outside gene matches: 7. Germline V gives CDR1 MNHEY, CDR2 SVGAGI. The CDR3 region is CASSFPASGSSYNEQFF. The CDR3 DNA follows: TGTGCCAGCAGTTTCCCCGCTAGCGGGAGTTCCTACAATGAGCAGTTCTTC.

This clonotype occurred once. Mismatch with germline at one junction end may stem from a read error. The chain links TRBV29-1 to TRBJ1-1, with 10 bases matching TRBD1. This CDR3 has 14 amino acids. Germline CDR1 SQVTM, CDR2 ANQGSEA. CDR3 loop: CSIERTGGRIEAFF. DNA for the CDR3: TGCAGCATTGAACGGACAGGGGGGCGCATTGAAGCTTTCTTT.

This clonotype was detected only a few times. V and J are TRBV30 and TRBJ1-3; tentative D call: TRBD1 (6 bases). V dropped 0 bases and J dropped 2 bases, with 11 bases sitting between them. Germline V CDR1 and CDR2: GTSNPN, SVGIG (reference sequence). The CDR3 totals 15 residues. The CDR3 loop is CAWSVGGNPGNTIYF. The CDR3, as DNA: TGTGCCTGGAGTGTAGGGGGGAACCCTGGAAACACCATATATTTT. Full variable domain (missing parts from reference TRBV30 and TRBJ1-3): SQTIHQWPATLVQPVGSPLSLECTVEGTSNPNLYWYRQAAGRGLQLLFYSVGIGQISSEVPQNLSASRPQDRQFILSSKKLLLSDSGFYLCAWSVGGNPGNTIYFGEGSWLTVV.

This clonotype appeared many times. This chain uses TRBV4-1 with TRBJ1-6; possible D gene TRBD1, 5 bases. Germline CDR1 is MGHRA and CDR2 is YSYEKL. The CDR3 has 15 residues. Between the trimmed V and J ends, which lost 0 bases and 9 bases, there was a span of 12 bases. CDR3 protein: CASSQDRTPISPLHF. CDR3 nucleotide sequence: TGCGCCAGCAGCCAAGATCGGACACCAATTTCACCCCTCCACTTT.

This clonotype showed up many times. The rearrangement joins TRBV10-3 to TRBJ2-7; 7 bases are shared with TRBD1. The CDR3 is 15 residues long. Trimming removed 0 bases from V and 5 bases from J; junction bases left unmatched: 7. CDR1 ENHRY and CDR2 SYGVKD come from the germline V gene. CDR3 loop: CAISESEQGMNEQYF. As DNA, the CDR3 is TGTGCCATCAGTGAGTCGGAACAGGGGATGAACGAGCAGTACTTC.

Only a few counts were recorded for this clonotype. With a much larger clone just one base away, this may be a read error. The chain couples TRBV5-1 to TRBJ2-6; TRBD1 might be the D (8 bases). Germline lookup yields CDR1 SGHRS and CDR2 YFSETQ. The CDR3 is 18 amino acids. CDR3 region: CACSLGGTGASGANVLTF. The DNA of the CDR3 is TGCGCCTGCAGCTTGGGGGGGACAGGTGCCTCTGGGGCCAACGTCCTGACTTTC.

Comment on this clonotype: Without the conserved terminal phenylalanine or tryptophan, this CDR3 likely stems from a read error. The V and J genes are TRBV20-1 and TRBJ1-5; possibly TRBD1 for D (6 bases). Germline CDR1 and CDR2: DFQATT and SNEGSKA (reference sequence). The V end was cut by 3 bases, the J end by 7 bases, with 13 bases between. This CDR3 has 13 residues. The CDR3 is CSARSGAGQPQHS. CDR3 nucleotides: TGCAGTGCTAGGTCGGGGGCGGGGCAGCCCCAGCATTCT.

Concerning this clonotype itself: A junction end diverges from the germline sequence, so it may reflect a read error. The chain uses TRBV5-8 and TRBJ2-5, with a possible D match to TRBD2 (5 bases). Per the germline V gene, CDR1 is SGHTS and CDR2 is YDEGEE. The CDR3 extends over 15 amino acids. For the CDR3, the DNA is TGTGCCAGCAGCTTTGCGGGTATGGTGGGAGAGATCCAGTACTTC. Translating gives CASSFAGMVGEIQYF.

The chain couples TRBV11-1 to TRBJ2-5; 8 bases are shared with TRBD1. Germline V lookup: CDR1 SGHAT, CDR2 FQDESV (reference sequence). CDR3 length: 15 amino acids. The ends lost 5 bases at V and 4 bases at J; junction bases unmatched: 9. Here the CDR3 reads CASSPRGTGRETQYF. The CDR3 bases are TGTGCCAGCAGCCCGAGGGGGACAGGACGAGAGACCCAGTACTTC.

Notes on this clonotype: A read error may account for a junction end that differs from germline. V and J are TRBV10-2 and TRBJ1-1, with D hard to call. The germline V gene has CDR1 WSHSY and CDR2 SAAADI. The CDR3 runs to 12 residues. The chain's CDR3 is CTSSEGGVEAFF. The DNA for the CDR3 is TGCACCAGCAGTGAGGGCGGGGTTGAAGCTTTCTTT.

For this clonotype: Because the CDR3 is missing its conserved closing phenylalanine or tryptophan, this is likely a read error. The chain employs TRBV7-9 and TRBJ2-7; D is unresolved. There are 12 residues in the CDR3. V dropped 5 bases and J dropped 10 bases, with 15 bases sitting between them. Germline V gene data show CDR1 as SEHNR and CDR2 as FQNEAQ (reference sequence). In DNA, the CDR3 is TGTGCCAGCAGCCCCAACCCGGGTGATCAGTACTAC. It yields the protein CASSPNPGDQYY.

This chain uses TRBV28 with TRBJ2-5; TRBD2 matches 9 bases. This CDR3 is built from 17 residues. Per germline, CDR1 MDHEN and CDR2 SYDVKM. V was clipped by 6 bases and J by 3 bases; unmatched bases: 14. CDR3 coding DNA: TGTGCCAGCAGCGACGGAAGGCTAGCGGGAAGCAAAGAGACCCAGTACTTC. Translation: CASSDGRLAGSKETQYF.

This clonotype has just a few counts. The junction and the germline gene differ at one end; a read error may be behind it. The rearrangement uses TRBV7-9 and TRBJ2-2; D is undetermined. The CDR3 consists of 13 residues. Germline lookup yields CDR1 SEHNR and CDR2 FQNEAQ (reference sequence). CDR3 sequence (DNA): TGTACCAGCAGCCCCACACAGATCCGGGAGCTGTTTTTT. Its translation is CTSSPTQIRELFF. Full variable domain (outside the CDR3, taken from reference TRBV7-9 and TRBJ2-2): DTGVSQNPRHKITKRGQNVTFRCDPISEHNRLYWYRQTLGQGPEFLTYFQNEAQLEKSRLLSDRFSAERPKGSFSTLEIQRTEQGDSAMYLCTSSPTQIRELFFGEGSRLTVL.

Only one count was recorded for this clonotype. The final CDR3 position lacks the conserved phenylalanine or tryptophan, pointing to a likely read error. The chain uses TRBV11-3 and TRBJ2-1, with 10 positions matching TRBD2. This CDR3 is 15 amino acids long. Trimming cost V 5 bases and J 5 bases; bases outside gene matches: 6. Germline V lookup: CDR1 SGHNT, CDR2 YENEEA. The CDR3 sequence is CASSKAGGPNNEQFS. The DNA of the CDR3 is TGTGCCAGCAGCAAAGCGGGGGGGCCCAACAATGAGCAGTTCTCC.

In the case of this clonotype: The conserved closing phenylalanine or tryptophan is absent in this CDR3, likely reflecting a read error. The gene calls are TRBV7-9 and TRBJ1-4, with 7 positions matching TRBD1. Unmatched junction bases numbered 10, after V lost 8 bases and J lost 4 bases. This CDR3 region has 15 residues. Germline loops: CDR1 SEHNR, CDR2 FQNEAQ (reference sequence). CDR3 in amino acids: CASAGGGQFNEKLFL. The DNA of the CDR3 is TGTGCCAGCGCAGGGGGGGGACAGTTTAATGAAAAACTGTTTTTG.

This clonotype is a singleton in its sample. The final CDR3 position lacks the conserved phenylalanine or tryptophan, pointing to a likely read error. This chain joins TRBV29-1 and TRBJ1-3, with D possibly TRBD1 on 5 matching bases. V was cut by 7 bases and J by 0 bases, with 10 bases left in between. The germline V gene encodes CDR1 SQVTM and CDR2 ANQGSEA. CDR3 size: 13 residues. CDR3 coding DNA: TGCAGCGCTGTGAGGGGCTCTGGAAACACCATATATCTT. Translated: CSAVRGSGNTIYL.

Concerning this clonotype: A much larger clone differs by one base, so this may be a read error. The chain has TRBV4-1 and TRBJ1-2; D is undetermined. V dropped 1 base and J dropped 6 bases, with 3 bases sitting between them. The CDR3 spans 11 residues. Germline CDR1 is MGHRA and CDR2 is YSYEKL. The CDR3 loop is CASSQGDGYTF. The DNA for the CDR3 is TGCGCCAGCAGCCAAGGAGATGGCTACACCTTC.